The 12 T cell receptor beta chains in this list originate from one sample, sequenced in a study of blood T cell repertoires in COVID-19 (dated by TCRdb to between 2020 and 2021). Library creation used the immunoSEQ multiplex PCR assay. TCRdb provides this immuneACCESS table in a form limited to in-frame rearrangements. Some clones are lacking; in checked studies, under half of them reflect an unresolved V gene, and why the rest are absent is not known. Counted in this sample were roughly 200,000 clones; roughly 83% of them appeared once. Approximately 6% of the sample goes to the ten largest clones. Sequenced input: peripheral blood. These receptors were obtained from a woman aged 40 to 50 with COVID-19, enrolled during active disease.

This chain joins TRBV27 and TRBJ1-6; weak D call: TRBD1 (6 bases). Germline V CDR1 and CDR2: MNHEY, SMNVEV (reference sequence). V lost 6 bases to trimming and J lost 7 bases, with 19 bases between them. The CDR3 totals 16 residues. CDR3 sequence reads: CASSASPQGPNSPLHF. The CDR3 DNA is TGTGCCAGCAGCGCGTCTCCGCAGGGGCCGAATTCACCCCTCCACTTT.

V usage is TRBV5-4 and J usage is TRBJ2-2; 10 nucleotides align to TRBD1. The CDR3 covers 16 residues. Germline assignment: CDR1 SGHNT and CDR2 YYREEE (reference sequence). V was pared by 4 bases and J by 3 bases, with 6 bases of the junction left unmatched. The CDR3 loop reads CASSPPGQGHTGELFF. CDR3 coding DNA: TGTGCCAGCAGCCCCCCGGGACAGGGGCACACCGGGGAGCTGTTTTTT.

CDR3: CATSDPETYEQYF. The CDR3 nucleotides read TGTGCCACCAGTGATCCAGAAACCTACGAGCAGTACTTC. V and J are TRBV24-1 and TRBJ2-7; D is unresolved. Germline CDR1 is KGHDR and CDR2 is SFDVKD. The CDR3 runs to 13 residues. V lost 3 bases, J lost 2 bases, and 7 bases lay in between.

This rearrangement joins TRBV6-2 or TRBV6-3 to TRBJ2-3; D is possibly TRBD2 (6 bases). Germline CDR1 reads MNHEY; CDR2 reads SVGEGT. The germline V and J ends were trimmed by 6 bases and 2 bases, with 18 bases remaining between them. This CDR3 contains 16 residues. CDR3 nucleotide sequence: TGTGCCAGCAGCTCCCGGGAGCATCAGACCACAGATACGCAGTATTTT. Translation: CASSSREHQTTDTQYF.

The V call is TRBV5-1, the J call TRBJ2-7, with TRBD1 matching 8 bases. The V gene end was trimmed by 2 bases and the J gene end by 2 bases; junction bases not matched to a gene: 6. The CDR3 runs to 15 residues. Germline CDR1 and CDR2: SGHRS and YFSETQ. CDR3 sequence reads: CASSLDWTGPYEQYF. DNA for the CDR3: TGCGCCAGCAGCTTAGACTGGACAGGGCCCTACGAGCAGTACTTC.

This CDR3 reads CASSLVSSYGYTF. CDR3 DNA: TGCGCCAGCAGCTTGGTATCTTCGTATGGCTACACCTTC. This chain joins TRBV5-1 and TRBJ1-2; D remains unclear. This CDR3 region has 13 residues. Trimming took off 0 bases at V and 5 bases at J, with 8 bases between the two ends. The germline gives CDR1 SGHRS, CDR2 YFSETQ.

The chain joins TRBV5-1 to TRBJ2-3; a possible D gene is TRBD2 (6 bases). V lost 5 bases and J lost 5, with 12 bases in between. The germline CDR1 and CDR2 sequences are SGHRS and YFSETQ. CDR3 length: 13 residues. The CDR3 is CASSVPGEDTQYF. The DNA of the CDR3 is TGCGCCAGCAGTGTTCCGGGAGAAGATACGCAGTATTTT.

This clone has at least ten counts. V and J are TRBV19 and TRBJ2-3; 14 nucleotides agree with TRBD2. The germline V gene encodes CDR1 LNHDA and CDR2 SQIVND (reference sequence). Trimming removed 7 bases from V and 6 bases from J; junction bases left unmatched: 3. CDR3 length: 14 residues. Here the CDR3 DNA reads TGTGCCAGTAACGGACTAGCGGGAGGTGATACGCAGTATTTT. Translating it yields CASNGLAGGDTQYF.

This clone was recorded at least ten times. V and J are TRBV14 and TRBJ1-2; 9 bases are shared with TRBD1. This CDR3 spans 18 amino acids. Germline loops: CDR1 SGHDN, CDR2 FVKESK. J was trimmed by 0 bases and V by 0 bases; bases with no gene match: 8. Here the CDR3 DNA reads TGTGCCAGCAGCCAAGATCCCGGGACAGGGCCGCCTAACTATGGCTACACCTTC. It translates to CASSQDPGTGPPNYGYTF.

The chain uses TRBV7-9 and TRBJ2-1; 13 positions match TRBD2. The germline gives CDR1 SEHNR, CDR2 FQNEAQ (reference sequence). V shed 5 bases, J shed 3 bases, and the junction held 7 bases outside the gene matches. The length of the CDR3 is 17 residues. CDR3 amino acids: CASSRRTSGSYYNEQFF. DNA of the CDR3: TGTGCCAGCAGCCGACGGACTAGCGGGAGCTACTACAATGAGCAGTTCTTC.

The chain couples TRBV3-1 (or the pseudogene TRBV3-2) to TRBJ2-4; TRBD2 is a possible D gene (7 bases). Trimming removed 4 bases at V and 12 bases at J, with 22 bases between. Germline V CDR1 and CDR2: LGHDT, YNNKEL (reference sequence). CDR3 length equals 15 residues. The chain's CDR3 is CASSRLQGGEGTQYF. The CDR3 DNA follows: TGTGCCAGCAGCCGGCTACAAGGGGGGGAGGGAACTCAGTACTTC.

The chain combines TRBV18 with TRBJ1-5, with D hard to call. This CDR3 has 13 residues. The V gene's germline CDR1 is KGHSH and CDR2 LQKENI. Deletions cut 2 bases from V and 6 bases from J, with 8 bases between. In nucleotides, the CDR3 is TGTGCCAGCTCACCAAGACTGGGTCAGCCCCAGCATTTT. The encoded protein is CASSPRLGQPQHF.